The next 22 T cell receptor beta chains were all read from a single sample in a study of OX40 agonist ivuxolimab in advanced cancers. Sequenced by immunoSEQ multiplex PCR; TCRdb stores in-frame clones only, minus some. The sample has 70,000 or so clones, 70% to 85% seen once. The sequencing used CD4+ or CD8+ T cells sorted from blood, collected in a trial of the OX40 agonist ivuxolimab. The receptors were gathered from an adult with an advanced solid tumor such as melanoma, head and neck, liver or kidney cancer.

Of note for this clone: The same CDR3 also results from other DNA sequences found in this sample. The rearrangement links TRBV7-6 to TRBJ2-2; 9 positions agree with TRBD1. The V gene's germline CDR1 is SGHVS and CDR2 FNYEAQ. The CDR3 has 15 amino acids. V trimming: 5 bases; J trimming: 3 bases; junction bases outside the gene matches: 4. The CDR3 DNA reads TGTGCCAGCAGCCTAAGGGACAGGGACACCGGGGAGCTGTTTTTT. The encoded protein is CASSLRDRDTGELFF.

The chain links TRBV5-6 to TRBJ2-7; D not resolved. Germline V lookup: CDR1 SGHDT, CDR2 YYEEEE. V was cut by 2 bases and J by 2 bases, with 20 bases left in between. The CDR3 consists of 17 residues. CDR3 sequence: CASSFAGAGRSTYEQYF. The CDR3 nucleotides are TGTGCCAGCAGCTTCGCCGGCGCAGGCCGGTCAACCTACGAGCAGTACTTC.

V and J are TRBV28 and TRBJ2-7; 7 bases agree with TRBD1. Germline V CDR1 and CDR2: MDHEN, SYDVKM. V dropped 2 bases and J dropped 3; count of bases not matched to a gene: 7. This CDR3 contains 15 residues. CDR3 loop: CASSLGRDSNYEQYF. The CDR3 DNA is TGTGCCAGCAGTTTAGGAAGGGACAGTAACTACGAGCAGTACTTC.

V usage is TRBV19 and J usage is TRBJ1-1; D remains ambiguous. This CDR3 contains 15 residues. CDR1 and CDR2 from the germline V gene are LNHDA and SQIVND (reference sequence). V lost 1 base and J lost 2, with 11 bases in between. The CDR3 nucleotides read TGTGCCAGTAGTATAGTTCCAGGCTACAACACTGAAGCTTTCTTT. It yields the protein CASSIVPGYNTEAFF.

The rearrangement links TRBV19 to TRBJ2-3; perhaps D is TRBD1 or TRBD2 (6 bases each). The ends were cut back, 7 bases at V and 2 bases at J, with 10 bases in the middle. The CDR3 is made up of 13 amino acids. Germline V gene data show CDR1 as LNHDA and CDR2 as SQIVND (reference sequence). The CDR3 loop reads CASKGGYTDTQYF. In DNA, the CDR3 is TGTGCCAGTAAGGGGGGATACACAGATACGCAGTATTTT.

The V call is TRBV28, the J call TRBJ1-1, with D perhaps TRBD1 (5 bases). Looked up from germline, CDR1 is MDHEN and CDR2 is SYDVKM. Trimming left V 8 bases short and J 4 bases short, with 17 bases between. The CDR3 loop spans 14 amino acids. CDR3 DNA: TGTGCCAGCCGACACCAAGGGGTGACCACTGAAGCTTTCTTT. It codes for CASRHQGVTTEAFF. Full variable domain (remainder filled in from reference TRBV28 and TRBJ1-1): DVKVTQSSRYLVKRTGEKVFLECVQDMDHENMFWYRQDPGLGLRLIYFSYDVKMKEKGDIPEGYSVSREKKERFSLILESASTNQTSMYLCASRHQGVTTEAFFGQGTRLTVV.

This clone was counted only a few times. The rearrangement uses TRBV7-9 and TRBJ1-3; D unclear. Germline values: CDR1 SEHNR, CDR2 FQNEAQ (reference sequence). This CDR3 region has 13 residues. The germline V and J ends were trimmed by 4 bases and 0 bases, with 4 bases remaining between them. The CDR3 coding sequence is TGTGCCAGCAGCTGGGGCTCTGGAAACACCATATATTTT. Protein: CASSWGSGNTIYF.

Only one count was recorded for this clone. The chain couples TRBV6-1 to TRBJ1-2; unclear D gene. Per germline, CDR1 MNHNS and CDR2 SASEGT. Trimming cost V 0 bases and J 2 bases, with 7 bases left between them. The CDR3 has 14 residues. The CDR3 reads CASSEARGNYGYTF. CDR3 in DNA: TGTGCCAGCAGTGAAGCGAGAGGGAACTATGGCTACACCTTC.

The chain combines TRBV14 with TRBJ2-2, with 9 bases fitting TRBD1. The CDR3 contains 15 residues. The junction had 5 bases not matched to a gene; V was cut back by 2 bases and J by 7 bases. The germline gives CDR1 SGHDN, CDR2 FVKESK. CDR3 DNA sequence: TGTGCCAGCAGCCAAAGGGACAGGGATGTCGGGGAGCTGTTTTTT. Its translation is CASSQRDRDVGELFF.

The chain links TRBV5-4 to TRBJ2-1; 13 nucleotides agree with TRBD2. The CDR3 is 16 amino acids. Germline-derived CDR1 and CDR2 are SGHNT and YYREEE (reference sequence). V was pared by 0 bases and J by 9 bases, with 6 bases of the junction left unmatched. The DNA for the CDR3 is TGTGCCAGCAGCTTGGGGGGGACTAGCGGGGTTGCTGAGCAGTTCTTC. It yields the protein CASSLGGTSGVAEQFF.

The chain carries TRBV15 and TRBJ1-5; no definite D call. CDR1 is LNHNV and CDR2 is YYDKDF in the germline V gene (reference sequence). The V end lost 1 base, the J end lost 4 bases, and 5 bases lay between the germline ends. This CDR3 spans 13 amino acids. The CDR3 DNA follows: TGTGCCACCAGCAGAGGAATTAATCAGCCCCAGCATTTT. Protein: CATSRGINQPQHF.

This clone was counted a few times. The V call is TRBV2, the J call TRBJ2-3, with 8 bases that match TRBD2. The CDR3 runs to 14 residues. V was clipped by 7 bases and J by 3 bases; unmatched bases: 6. CDR1 is SNHLY and CDR2 is FYNNEI in the germline V gene. The CDR3 is CASMWLAGTDTQYF. In nucleotides, the CDR3 is TGTGCCAGCATGTGGTTAGCGGGGACAGATACGCAGTATTTT.

There are a few counts of this clone. This chain links TRBV6-5 with TRBJ1-5; 8 bases agree with TRBD1. Germline V CDR1 and CDR2: MNHEY, SVGAGI. After removal of 4 bases from V and 7 bases from J, the junction contained 3 bases not matched to a gene. This CDR3 spans 13 amino acids. In nucleotides, the CDR3 is TGTGCCAGCAGTTCGGGGACAGGCCAGCCCCAGCATTTT. Translation: CASSSGTGQPQHF.

The chain employs TRBV25-1 and TRBJ2-3; D might be TRBD2 (5 bases). This CDR3 has 14 residues. V lost 2 bases, J lost 4 bases, and 10 bases lay in between. CDR1 and CDR2 from the germline V gene are MGHDK and SYGVNS. CDR3 amino acids: CASSEASGPDTQYF. Written as DNA, the CDR3 is TGTGCCAGCAGTGAAGCCAGCGGCCCAGATACGCAGTATTTT.

This sequence joins TRBV7-7 and TRBJ2-3; 12 nucleotides align to TRBD2. With 5 bases clipped from V and 0 bases from J, the junction kept 9 bases outside the gene matches. The CDR3 is 18 amino acids. The germline V gene has CDR1 SSHAT and CDR2 FNYEAQ (reference sequence). The CDR3 loop is CASSPRPTSGRSTDTQYF. CDR3 DNA sequence: TGTGCCAGCAGCCCCAGGCCGACTAGCGGGAGAAGCACAGATACGCAGTATTTT.

This clone appeared a few times. In DNA, the CDR3 is TGTGCCAGCTCCCGGGGAGTCCACGAGCAGTACTTC. Translated, it gives CASSRGVHEQYF. J is TRBJ2-7 and V is TRBV28; D perhaps matches TRBD2 (5 bases). Trimming took 8 bases from V and 5 from J, leaving 13 bases between them. The CDR3 consists of 12 residues. CDR1 MDHEN and CDR2 SYDVKM come from the germline V gene.

The chain combines TRBV28 with TRBJ2-2; 8 bases line up with TRBD1. The CDR3 is made up of 15 amino acids. The germline CDR1 and CDR2 sequences are MDHEN and SYDVKM. With 1 base clipped from V and 4 bases from J, the junction kept 2 bases outside the gene matches. The CDR3 region is CASSLSGTGTGELFF. CDR3 DNA: TGTGCCAGCAGTTTATCTGGGACAGGCACCGGGGAGCTGTTTTTT. The full variable domain, in which reference TRBV28 and TRBJ2-2 provide the parts outside the CDR3, is DVKVTQSSRYLVKRTGEKVFLECVQDMDHENMFWYRQDPGLGLRLIYFSYDVKMKEKGDIPEGYSVSREKKERFSLILESASTNQTSMYLCASSLSGTGTGELFFGEGSRLTVL.

This sequence joins TRBV7-2 and TRBJ1-3; TRBD1 agrees at 8 bases. V was pared by 5 bases and J by 1 base, with 7 bases of the junction left unmatched. The germline CDR1 and CDR2 sequences are SGHTA and FQGNSA. The CDR3 covers 16 residues. The CDR3 sequence is CASSAWTGRSGNTIYF. The DNA for the CDR3 is TGTGCCAGCAGCGCTTGGACAGGGAGGTCTGGAAACACCATATATTTT.

The chain uses TRBV2 and TRBJ1-3, with a weak D call TRBD1 (6 bases). V lost 1 base and J 4 bases, leaving 17 bases between the germline ends. Germline lookup yields CDR1 SNHLY and CDR2 FYNNEI. This CDR3 has 17 residues. CDR3 bases: TGTGCCAGCAGTGAAGTACGGTACAGGGTCTCCGGAAACACCATATATTTT. Protein sequence: CASSEVRYRVSGNTIYF. The full variable domain, with the rest looked up from reference TRBV2 and TRBJ1-3, is EPEVTQTPSHQVTQMGQEVILRCVPISNHLYFYWYRQILGQKVEFLVSFYNNEISEKSEIFDDQFSVERPDGSNFTLKIRSTKLEDSAMYFCASSEVRYRVSGNTIYFGEGSWLTVV.

The J gene is TRBJ2-1, the V gene TRBV5-8; D uncertain. V was pared by 5 bases and J by 8 bases, with 26 bases between. The germline CDR1 and CDR2 sequences are SGHTS and YDEGEE. The CDR3 is 17 residues long. In nucleotides, the CDR3 is TGTGCCAGCAGGAAAACAGCAATCCTGGACCCGCGGTATGAGCAGTTCTTC. Translated, it gives CASRKTAILDPRYEQFF.

The chain joins TRBV4-2 to TRBJ2-3, with D possibly TRBD2 on 5 matching bases. This CDR3 has 18 residues. Germline-derived CDR1 and CDR2 are LGHNA and YNFKEQ. Trimming removed 4 bases at V and 1 base at J, with 21 bases between. This CDR3 reads CASSLQEPPGGGTDTQYF. The DNA for the CDR3 is TGTGCCAGCAGCCTTCAAGAGCCACCAGGAGGAGGCACAGATACGCAGTATTTT.

The rearrangement joins TRBV29-1 to TRBJ2-1; TRBD1 might be the D (7 bases). V gave up 7 bases and J gave up 1 base, with 23 bases separating them. CDR3 size: 17 residues. Germline V gives CDR1 SQVTM, CDR2 ANQGSEA. In nucleotides, the CDR3 is TGCAGCGCCGGAGGAGGGGGCGGGACGGATTCCTACAATGAGCAGTTCTTC. Translated: CSAGGGGGTDSYNEQFF.